The T cell receptor (beta chain) described here comes from a study of blood T cell repertoires in COVID-19 (dated by TCRdb to 2018 to 2020). In terms of the full investigation: The collaborator samples originated in the United States, Italy and Spain and spanned the acute and convalescent phases of COVID-19. The material from the prospective study consisted of cDNA or gDNA derived from T cells, B-cell-depleted T cells, or PBMCs. Subjects who had been exposed to COVID-19, were actively infected with it, or had recovered from it provided the deeply sampled blood TCRbeta repertoires that made up the dataset. The repertoires were released in a freely available public database intended as a resource for research on the immune response to SARS-CoV-2. The samples were drawn from the first 160 participants of the ongoing ImmuneRACE study and from 1,254 subjects provided by 6 global collaborators. Sample metadata almost always included a de-identified subject ID, COVID-19 status, age in years and sex. HLA class I and class II types, where available, came from metadata supplied by the sample provider rather than from assay-based typing.

The paper's findings and limits, for the study overall: The amount of clinical and demographic metadata varied by source and participant and was provided uncurated.

The immunoSEQ Assay, a bias-controlled multiplex PCR, was used to amplify TCRbeta CDR3 regions from genomic DNA. As for the authors' bioinformatics: Nucleated cell counts per sample were estimated from amplification of reference gene primers within the assay. To quantify the absolute abundance of each unique TCRbeta CDR3 rearrangement, sequence reads were collapsed and filtered. Productive Simpson clonality was computed per sample as the square root of Simpson's diversity index over productive rearrangements. TCRdb re-hosts the immuneACCESS table, in-frame sequences only. Its copies lack some clones; in the studies checked, an unresolved V gene accounts for under half of them, and the cause for the rest is not known. V and J calls plus clone size are reproduced from that table; the DNA served to infer D and trimming. Counted in this sample were about 50,000 clones; 86% of them appeared once. The leading ten clones occupy approximately 2.1% of the sample.

About this clone itself: The antigen it binds to is not known. One base away there is no much larger clone; base qualities are not given.

The CDR3 contains 15 residues, cysteine and phenylalanine counted. Of the read, only the CDR3 DNA is kept; its 45 bases are in frame from base 1. V drops 3 bases and J drops 0 bases, leaving 9 bases in between. The germline V gene (reference sequence) yields DFQATT for CDR1 and SNEGSKA for CDR2. The collaborating institutions used their own protocols to collect whole blood in K2EDTA tubes. For TCRbeta analysis, collaborators shipped samples in one of three forms: frozen whole blood, isolated PBMCs, or DNA extracted from either of those sample types. Sequencing used peripheral blood. The sequence came from an older woman with acute or convalescent COVID-19. The chain couples TRBV20-1 to TRBJ2-6, with no confidently assigned D gene. In nucleotides, the sequence is TGCAGTGCTAGTTACCCTAGCTCTGGGGCCAACGTCCTGACTTTC. Its protein is CSASYPSSGANVLTF.